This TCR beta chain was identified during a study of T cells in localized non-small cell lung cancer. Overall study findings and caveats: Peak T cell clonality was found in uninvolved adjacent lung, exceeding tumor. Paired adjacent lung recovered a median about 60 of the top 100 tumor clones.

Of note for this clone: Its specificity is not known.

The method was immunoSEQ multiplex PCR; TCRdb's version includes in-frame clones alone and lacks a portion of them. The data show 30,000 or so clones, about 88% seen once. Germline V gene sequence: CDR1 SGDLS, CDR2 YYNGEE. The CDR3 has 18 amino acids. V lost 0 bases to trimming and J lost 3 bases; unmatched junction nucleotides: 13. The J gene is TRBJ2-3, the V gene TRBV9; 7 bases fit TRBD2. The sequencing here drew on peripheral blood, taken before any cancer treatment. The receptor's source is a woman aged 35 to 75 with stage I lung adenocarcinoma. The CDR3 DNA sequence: TGTGCCAGCAGCGTAGGGTCCGGGACTACCTCCCGGACAGATACGCAGTATTTT. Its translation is CASSVGSGTTSRTDTQYF.